A few counts support the clone carrying this T cell receptor beta chain. Its antigen is still unknown. Germline CDR1 MNHNS, CDR2 SASEGT. The junction had 3 bases not matched to a gene; V was cut back by 5 bases and J by 6 bases. The length of the CDR3 is 13 residues. These data belong to a study of T-cell reconstitution after alpha-beta-depleted transplantation in children. Findings and limits, study-wide: The high TCRbeta diversity at day 60 in some patients came from surviving recipient T cells and thymic progenitors. After one year, T-cell counts and TCRbeta diversity mostly came from new T cells. About two months after transplant, alpha-beta T cells reportedly came from several hundred expanded graft clones.

Researchers prepared the TCRbeta library using unique molecular identifiers, the study reports. TCRdb re-derived calls from the PCR reads in MiXCR, one entry per CDR3 protein. Of about 440,000 distinct CDR3 sequences in the sample, around two fifths were seen once. This TCR came from a girl aged 2 to 9 with aplastic anemia, due to receive a stem cell transplant. The genes are TRBV6-1 and TRBJ1-2; 10 bases align to TRBD1. Sequencing used PBMCs, obtained before TCRalphabeta/CD19-depleted stem cell transplant. CDR3 amino acids: CASSPGQGNGYTF. CDR3 DNA: TGTGCCAGCAGTCCGGGACAGGGGAATGGCTACACCTTC.